This TCR beta chain was observed in a study of T-cell reconstitution after alpha-beta-depleted transplantation in children. The CDR3 sequence is 12 residues long. V lost 7 bases and J 6 bases, leaving 10 bases between the germline ends. Germline CDR1 and CDR2: LNHDA and SQIVND (reference sequence). The authors prepared the TCRbeta library with unique molecular identifiers. TCRdb re-analysed the PCR reads in MiXCR, keeping a single row per CDR3 protein. This table holds 100,000 to 150,000 distinct CDR3 sequences, roughly 23% found once. This clonotype was counted ten times or more. Its antigen is not known. Regarding the study as a whole: Surviving recipient T cells and thymic progenitors produced the high day-60 TCRbeta diversity seen in some patients.

The chain has TRBV19 and TRBJ2-1; D uncertain. Sequenced material: PBMCs, mostly from graft donor cells, taken 180 days after TCRalphabeta/CD19-depleted stem cell transplant. The sequence came from a male patient aged 2 to 10 who had a stem cell transplant for chronic granulomatous disease, so the T cells may come from the graft donor. Here the CDR3 reads CASKGFPNEQFF. The CDR3 nucleotides read TGTGCCAGTAAGGGATTCCCCAATGAGCAGTTCTTC.